Listed below are T cell receptor beta chains from one sample, sequenced in a study of blood T cell repertoires in COVID-19. The table came from immunoSEQ multiplex PCR; TCRdb's copy has only in-frame clones and leaves some out. The data hold 99,000 or so clones, with roughly 80% observed a single time. The sample taken for sequencing was peripheral blood. Receptor source: a woman aged 70 to 79 with acute or convalescent COVID-19. The CDR3 runs from the conserved cysteine through the conserved F or W. The D gene is left open where the match is weak. Some rows have no size entry. The others give once, few or many, or a class for an expanded clone.

TRBD1,TRBJ1-2,-,TRBV6-2/TRBV6-3,CASSHRADRGSVYGYTF,TGTGCCAGCAGTCACCGCGCGGACAGGGGGAGTGTATATGGCTACACCTTC
TRBD1,TRBJ2-3,-,TRBV18,CASSADRGRPDTQYF,TGTGCCAGCTCAGCCGACAGGGGGAGACCAGATACGCAGTATTTT
-,TRBJ2-1,-,TRBV5-1,CASSLTPWAGYEQFF,TGCGCCAGCAGCTTGACCCCGTGGGCGGGGTATGAGCAGTTCTTC
-,TRBJ2-3,once,TRBV21-1,CASSGAGQGALADTQYF,TGTGCCAGCAGCGGAGCAGGGCAGGGGGCCTTGGCAGATACGCAGTATTTT
TRBD2,TRBJ2-5,once,TRBV3-1/TRBV3-2,CASSPGGSGKKETQYF,TGTGCCAGCAGCCCCGGAGGTAGCGGGAAAAAAGAGACCCAGTACTTC
-,TRBJ1-2,-,TRBV28,CASSLGEGYNGYTF,TGTGCCAGCAGTTTAGGAGAGGGATACAATGGCTACACCTTC
-,TRBJ2-3,-,TRBV29-1,CSVDTGFQSTDTQYF,TGCAGCGTTGACACGGGATTCCAAAGCACAGATACGCAGTATTTT
-,TRBJ2-1,-,TRBV4-3,CASSQAQGAYNEQFF,TGCGCCAGCAGCCAAGCCCAGGGCGCCTACAATGAGCAGTTCTTC
TRBD1,TRBJ1-2,-,TRBV5-1,CASSRRQGGNYGYTF,TGCGCCAGCAGCCGGCGACAGGGTGGAAACTATGGCTACACCTTC
TRBD1,TRBJ1-1,-,TRBV11-3,CASSLGSGGEAFF,TGTGCCAGCAGCTTAGGATCAGGGGGCGAAGCTTTCTTT
TRBD1,TRBJ1-1,-,TRBV9,CASSEGQSNTEAFF,TGTGCCAGCAGCGAGGGACAGTCGAACACTGAAGCTTTCTTT
-,TRBJ1-1,-,TRBV2,CASSERQMNTEAFF,TGTGCCAGCAGTGAGAGGCAGATGAACACTGAAGCTTTCTTT
-,TRBJ1-2,-,TRBV19,CASTYAGNYYGYTF,TGTGCCAGTACCTACGCCGGGAACTACTATGGCTACACCTTC
TRBD2,TRBJ2-3,-,TRBV5-1,CASSLRAGGASMDTQYF,TGCGCCAGCAGCTTGCGAGCGGGGGGAGCATCCATGGATACGCAGTATTTT
TRBD1,TRBJ1-2,-,TRBV4-3,CASSQTQGQLYGYTF,TGCGCCAGCAGCCAAACGCAGGGACAGCTTTATGGCTACACCTTC
-,TRBJ1-3,-,TRBV30,CAWSLHIGNTIYF,TGTGCCTGGAGTCTCCACATCGGAAACACCATATATTTT
TRBD2,TRBJ2-2,once,TRBV7-2,CASSLVVGRLAFGGELFF,TGTGCCAGCAGCTTAGTTGTCGGGAGACTAGCCTTTGGCGGGGAGCTGTTTTTT
-,TRBJ1-1,-,TRBV19,CASSSQGLTEAFF,TGTGCCAGTAGTAGTCAGGGGCTAACTGAAGCTTTCTTT
TRBD1,TRBJ1-5,few,TRBV5-4,CASSVQGNQPQHF,TGTGCCAGCAGCGTACAGGGGAATCAGCCCCAGCATTTT
TRBD1,TRBJ1-1,-,TRBV6-2/TRBV6-3,CASSYSTGQLNTEAFF,TGTGCCAGCAGTTACTCGACGGGACAGCTGAACACTGAAGCTTTCTTT
-,TRBJ1-1,-,TRBV6-2/TRBV6-3,CASSYSGGVNTEAFF,TGTGCCAGCAGTTACTCGGGAGGGGTGAACACTGAAGCTTTCTTT
TRBD1,TRBJ1-3,-,TRBV19,CASSSLGQPSASGNTIYF,TGTGCCAGTAGTTCCCTGGGACAGCCTTCTGCCTCTGGAAACACCATATATTTT
TRBD1,TRBJ2-7,-,TRBV29-1,CSVDRTGTSEQYF,TGCAGCGTCGACAGGACAGGGACGAGCGAGCAGTACTTC
TRBD1,TRBJ2-1,-,TRBV18,CASSGTGYNEQFF,TGTGCCAGCTCCGGGACAGGGTACAATGAGCAGTTCTTC
-,TRBJ1-1,few,TRBV9,CASGGSATEAFF,TGTGCCAGCGGGGGGAGCGCGACTGAAGCTTTCTTT
-,TRBJ1-4,-,TRBV7-2,CASSLTGDEFF,TGTGCCAGCAGCTTAACGGGGGATGAGTTTTTT
-,TRBJ1-2,-,TRBV6-5,CASSLRPRTVNGYTF,TGTGCCAGCAGCCTGAGGCCCCGGACAGTCAATGGCTACACCTTC
-,TRBJ1-1,-,TRBV11-2,CASSLAVRAMNTEAFF,TGTGCCAGCAGCTTAGCCGTCAGGGCGATGAACACTGAAGCTTTCTTT
-,TRBJ2-3,-,TRBV13,CASSSTGSPDTQYF,TGTGCCAGCAGCTCTACAGGGAGCCCAGATACGCAGTATTTT
-,TRBJ2-7,once,TRBV11-2,CASSFPRQRKNYEQYF,TGTGCCAGCAGCTTTCCTCGACAGAGAAAGAATTACGAGCAGTACTTC
TRBD1,TRBJ1-2,-,TRBV5-1,CASSLKGDSNGYTF,TGCGCCAGCAGTCTGAAAGGGGACAGCAATGGCTACACCTTC
-,TRBJ1-1,few,TRBV12-3/TRBV12-4,CASSAENEAFF,TGTGCCAGCAGCGCCGAGAACGAAGCTTTCTTT
-,TRBJ1-2,-,TRBV11-2,CASSLVSGSNYGYTF,TGTGCCAGCAGCTTAGTTTCAGGTTCTAACTATGGCTACACCTTC
-,TRBJ2-1,-,TRBV4-1,CASSHEGGKYNEQFF,TGCGCCAGCAGCCACGAGGGTGGGAAATACAATGAGCAGTTCTTC
-,TRBJ1-3,-,TRBV7-2,CASSLVGTAGNTIYF,TGTGCCAGCAGCTTAGTCGGGACTGCTGGAAACACCATATATTTT
-,TRBJ2-5,-,TRBV28,CASSWGNSRGGLTQYF,TGTGCCAGCAGTTGGGGAAATAGTAGGGGTGGTTTGACCCAGTACTTC
TRBD1,TRBJ2-5,-,TRBV19,CASTDRATQETQYF,TGTGCCAGTACGGACAGGGCCACCCAAGAGACCCAGTACTTC
TRBD1,TRBJ1-2,-,TRBV5-4,CASSPRTGPAGGYTF,TGTGCCAGCAGCCCCAGGACAGGCCCGGCGGGGGGCTACACCTTC
TRBD2,TRBJ2-3,-,TRBV11-2,CASSLLNQPGGGTDTQYF,TGTGCCAGCAGCTTATTGAATCAGCCTGGGGGGGGCACAGATACGCAGTATTTT
-,TRBJ2-7,-,TRBV7-9,CASSLDFTEYEQYF,TGTGCCAGCAGCTTAGATTTCACAGAGTACGAGCAGTACTTC
TRBD1,TRBJ1-1,-,TRBV30,CARDRGVNTEAFF,TGTGCCCGGGACAGGGGGGTGAACACTGAAGCTTTCTTT